The clone carrying this T cell receptor beta chain was seen ten or more times. Its target is not known. This record comes from a study of regulatory T cells in long-lasting Graves disease. Study overall: For a period under 3 months, newly diagnosed Graves' patients had taken antithyroid drugs. Notes on the study in general: Persistent Graves' cases showed lower TCR diversity than newly diagnosed cases. Since the sample size was small, accuracy may have been reduced.

Researchers made TCR beta libraries by using iRepertoire HTBI primers and running Arm-PCR on CDR3 regions. Using its own MiXCR run on the multiplex PCR reads, TCRdb lists one record per CDR3 protein. The data show over 350,000 distinct CDR3 sequences, with 15% seen just once and 7.8% held by the top ten. Time point specified: newly diagnosed GD, antithyroid drugs for less than 3 months. Extracted PBMC RNA gave rise to the TCR library. CDR3 size: 15 residues. The ends were cut back, 3 bases at V and 6 bases at J, with 18 bases in the middle. CDR1 and CDR2 from the germline V gene are MNHGY and SVAAGI. These records were also assigned to another study, of T cells in Graves' hyperthyroidism and ophthalmopathy. That work contributes: HTBI primers drove first-round RT-PCR of the TCR CDR3.

This TCR came from a woman between 35 and 50 years old with Graves disease. The sample was peripheral blood mononuclear cells (PBMCs), taken at new diagnosis, from a patient treated with antithyroid drugs. The V gene is TRBV6-9, the J gene TRBJ2-7; D is ambiguous. CDR3 sequence reads: CASSYLRKMVGEQYF. The CDR3 DNA reads TGTGCCAGCAGTTACCTACGAAAGATGGTGGGCGAGCAGTACTTC.